This T cell receptor beta chain was observed in a study of identical twins. TCRdb re-called the 5' RACE reads through MiXCR, storing one row per CDR3 protein. The table includes roughly 690,000 distinct CDR3 sequences, 6% to 6.5% detected once. Points from the study as a whole: Because invariant MAIT and iNKT cells could be present, zero-insertion analyses could be partly confounded. Researchers reported weaker excess twin sharing in beta out-of-frame sequences.

Per the germline V gene, CDR1 is SGHRS and CDR2 is YFSETQ. This CDR3 is 15 amino acids long. V was trimmed by 4 bases and J by 13 bases, leaving 24 bases between them. A note on this clonotype: Its cognate antigen is unknown.

V is TRBV5-1 and J is TRBJ2-1; tentatively, D is TRBD2 (6 bases). Sequencing was carried out using naive T cells sorted from blood. This receptor was obtained from a man between 18 and 35 years old in good health. CDR3: CASSNNRDSRRHQFF. CDR3 sequence (DNA): TGCGCCAGCAGCAACAACCGGGACTCACGTCGTCATCAGTTCTTC. Together with reference TRBV5-1 and TRBJ2-1, the CDR3 gives the full variable domain: KAGVTQTPRYLIKTRGQQVTLSCSPISGHRSVSWYQQTPGQGLQFLFEYFSETQRNKGNFPGRFSGRQFSNSRSEMNVSTLELGDSALYLCASSNNRDSRRHQFFGPGTRLTVL.